The 8 T cell receptor beta chains below all came from one sample that was sequenced in a study of shared clonotypes between healthy human individuals (dated by TCRdb to 2020 to 2021). Preparation of the library involved the immunoSEQ multiplex PCR assay. Imported from immuneACCESS, the table was reduced by TCRdb to in-frame sequences with V and J called. These copies leave out some clones; in studies compared against another copy, an unresolved V gene accounts for under half, and the cause of the remainder is not known. The sample table holds about 470,000 clones, of which around 79% were seen once. The ten largest account for approximately 13% of the sample. Input material: PBMCs. These receptors were taken from a woman between 40 and 55 years old in good health. Some clones in this sample may be carry-over from other donors' samples.

This chain links TRBV7-2 with TRBJ2-3, with 9 bases fitting TRBD2. Germline V gene data show CDR1 as SGHTA and CDR2 as FQGNSA. Trimming took 4 bases from V and 4 from J; bases not matched to a gene: 3. This CDR3 has 14 residues. CDR3: CASSSRTSADTQYF. For the CDR3, the DNA is TGTGCCAGCAGCTCCCGGACTAGCGCAGATACGCAGTATTTT.

CDR3 DNA: TGTGCCAGCAGTCCGGCAAGGACTAGCGGGAACCCCTCCTACGAGCAGTACTTC. It translates to CASSPARTSGNPSYEQYF. J is TRBJ2-7 and V is TRBV28; TRBD2 matches at 12 bases. The CDR3 loop spans 18 amino acids. J gave up 0 bases and V 5 bases, and 11 bases lay outside the gene matches. The germline V gene has CDR1 MDHEN and CDR2 SYDVKM.

This clone was seen just once. The V call is TRBV15, the J call TRBJ2-5; TRBD1 is a possible D gene (6 bases). Germline V gene sequence: CDR1 LNHNV, CDR2 YYDKDF (reference sequence). Trimming cost V 1 base and J 2 bases, with 17 bases left between them. The CDR3 loop spans 17 amino acids. CDR3 loop: CATSRANRSGQQETQYF. CDR3 coding DNA: TGTGCCACCAGCAGAGCAAACAGATCAGGACAGCAAGAGACCCAGTACTTC.

The chain recombines TRBV20-1 with TRBJ1-5; D might be TRBD1 (5 bases). This CDR3 is 10 amino acids long. The germline gives CDR1 DFQATT, CDR2 SNEGSKA (reference sequence). The CDR3 loop is CRLRGQPQHF. In nucleotides, the CDR3 is TGCAGACTACGGGGGCAGCCCCAGCATTTT.

This clone was detected a few times. The rearrangement joins TRBV18 to TRBJ2-7, with 7 bases that match TRBD1. From germline, CDR1 is KGHSH and CDR2 LQKENI. This CDR3 comprises 16 residues. V trimming: 3 bases; J trimming: 2 bases; junction bases outside the gene matches: 10. CDR3 DNA: TGTGCCAGCTCACCTCTTCCCGGGACAGCGACCTACGAGCAGTACTTC. Amino acids: CASSPLPGTATYEQYF.

The chain is built from TRBV2 and TRBJ2-5, with 7 bases lining up with TRBD1. After removal of 7 bases from V and 3 bases from J, the junction contained 5 bases not matched to a gene. The CDR3 sequence is 13 residues long. The germline V gene has CDR1 SNHLY and CDR2 FYNNEI. The CDR3 nucleotides read TGTGCCAGCATTAAGGGGGCGGAAGAGACCCAGTACTTC. This codes for CASIKGAEETQYF.

Concerning this clone: This probably arose from a read error, given a far larger clone one base away. Other DNA sequences in the sample encode the same CDR3. V and J are TRBV6-5 and TRBJ2-1; D is uncertain. The V gene's germline CDR1 is MNHEY and CDR2 SVGAGI. V lost 6 bases, J lost 4 bases, and 4 bases lay in between. The CDR3 runs 11 residues. CDR3 nucleotides: TGTGCCAGCAGCTTATACAATGAGCAGTTCTTC. Protein: CASSLYNEQFF.

The gene calls are TRBV2 and TRBJ1-1; D is undetermined. Trimming cost V 5 bases and J 1 base, with 17 bases left between them. This CDR3 has 16 amino acids. Per germline, CDR1 SNHLY and CDR2 FYNNEI. The CDR3 sequence is CASSRQGGGSNTEAFF. The CDR3 nucleotides read TGTGCCAGCAGTCGTCAAGGAGGAGGGTCGAACACTGAAGCTTTCTTT.